The 13 T cell receptor beta chains below come from one sample, sequenced in a study of blood T cell repertoires in COVID-19. This table comes from immunoSEQ multiplex PCR, and its TCRdb copy is limited to in-frame clones, with some not included. Of more than 110,000 clones detected, around 80% appear once; the ten largest clones hold 3.5% to 5.5%. Sequences were obtained from peripheral blood. Receptor source: a woman over 75 with active or convalescent COVID-19.

This clone has more than one count but fewer than ten. CDR3: CATSSITGQSNNEQFF. The CDR3 DNA follows: TGTGCCACCAGTTCCATTACGGGACAGAGTAACAATGAGCAGTTCTTC. V gene TRBV24-1 combines with J gene TRBJ2-1; TRBD1 agrees at 7 bases. Germline V gene sequence: CDR1 KGHDR, CDR2 SFDVKD. V dropped 6 bases and J dropped 5; count of bases not matched to a gene: 12. The CDR3 totals 16 residues.

V gene TRBV19 combines with J gene TRBJ1-4, with a tentative D call TRBD1 (5 bases). Per the germline V gene, CDR1 is LNHDA and CDR2 is SQIVND (reference sequence). The V end lost 9 bases, the J end lost 0 bases, and 14 bases lay between the germline ends. The CDR3 is 15 amino acids. The CDR3, as DNA: TGTGCCAGGACAGCGGGGAGGGCAACTAATGAAAAACTGTTTTTT. Its protein product is CARTAGRATNEKLFF. Full variable domain (remainder filled in from reference TRBV19 and TRBJ1-4): DGGITQSPKYLFRKEGQNVTLSCEQNLNHDAMYWYRQDPGQGLRLIYYSQIVNDFQKGDIAEGYSVSREKKESFPLTVTSAQKNPTAFYLCARTAGRATNEKLFFGSGTQLSVL.

This chain joins TRBV30 and TRBJ2-5, with D perhaps matching TRBD2 (7 bases). There are 15 residues in the CDR3. V was pared by 1 base and J by 0 bases, with 12 bases between. From germline, CDR1 is GTSNPN and CDR2 SVGIG (reference sequence). The CDR3 is CAWSGGGGYQETQYF. In nucleotides, the CDR3 is TGTGCCTGGAGTGGGGGCGGGGGCTACCAAGAGACCCAGTACTTC.

This clone was seen only once. The V call is TRBV29-1, the J call TRBJ2-2, with 9 bases fitting TRBD1. This CDR3 comprises 14 residues. CDR1 SQVTM and CDR2 ANQGSEA come from the germline V gene. After removal of 6 bases from V and 5 bases from J, the junction contained 7 bases not matched to a gene. CDR3: CSVSGTGRTGELFF. The CDR3 DNA reads as TGCAGCGTCTCCGGGACAGGGCGTACCGGGGAGCTGTTTTTT.

This chain links TRBV28 with TRBJ1-5; 7 positions match TRBD1. V lost 4 bases to trimming and J lost 3 bases; unmatched junction nucleotides: 6. CDR3 length: 15 residues. From germline, CDR1 is MDHEN and CDR2 SYDVKM. In nucleotides, the CDR3 is TGTGCCAGCAGTTCCATGACAGGGTCCAATCAGCCCCAGCATTTT. Amino acids: CASSSMTGSNQPQHF.

The chain uses TRBV7-3 and TRBJ1-2, with TRBD1 matching over 9 bases. With V trimmed by 5 bases and J by 7 bases, 8 bases remained unmatched. From germline, CDR1 is SGHTA and CDR2 FQGTGA. CDR3 length: 14 amino acids. CDR3 bases: TGTGCCAGCAGCCTGACAGGGGGTAATGGTGGCTACACCTTC. Its translation is CASSLTGGNGGYTF.

This chain connects TRBV9 to TRBJ1-1, with no clear D. Trimming pared 4 bases from V and 2 bases from J, leaving 9 bases between. The CDR3 covers 13 residues. Germline CDR1 is SGDLS and CDR2 is YYNGEE. The CDR3 sequence is CASSTDSNTEAFF. CDR3 in DNA: TGTGCCAGCAGCACCGACTCCAACACTGAAGCTTTCTTT.

The table lists this clone with a few counts. V is TRBV28 and J is TRBJ1-1; D is undetermined. This CDR3 is built from 11 residues. V was trimmed by 6 bases and J by 2 bases, leaving 4 bases between them. The germline V gene has CDR1 MDHEN and CDR2 SYDVKM. The CDR3 region has the DNA TGTGCCAGCAGCAAAAACACTGAAGCTTTCTTT. Amino acids: CASSKNTEAFF.

This chain uses TRBV19 with TRBJ2-7; 9 bases fit TRBD1. This CDR3 spans 14 amino acids. V lost 4 bases, J lost 7 bases, and 8 bases stayed unmatched. Germline assignment: CDR1 LNHDA and CDR2 SQIVND (reference sequence). The CDR3 coding sequence is TGTGCCAGTAGTACCGGGACAGGGCCTTTGGAGCAGTACTTC. Translating it yields CASSTGTGPLEQYF.

The rearrangement uses TRBV30 and TRBJ1-2, with D possibly matching TRBD1 (6 bases). Germline lookup yields CDR1 GTSNPN and CDR2 SVGIG (reference sequence). The CDR3 has 12 residues. The V end lost 3 bases, the J end lost 5 bases, and 10 bases lay between the germline ends. The CDR3 loop is CAWRRGGYGYTF. CDR3 DNA: TGTGCCTGGAGGAGAGGGGGATATGGCTACACCTTC.

The genes are TRBV7-2 and TRBJ1-2; unclear D gene. The V end was cut by 5 bases, the J end by 0 bases, with 13 bases between. The CDR3 is made up of 15 amino acids. The germline V gene encodes CDR1 SGHTA and CDR2 FQGNSA. CDR3 residues: CASSPQVSTNYGYTF. CDR3 bases: TGTGCCAGCAGCCCTCAAGTTTCTACTAACTATGGCTACACCTTC.

The gene calls are TRBV4-3 and TRBJ1-1, with a possible D match to TRBD1 (5 bases). The germline gives CDR1 LGHNA, CDR2 YSLEER. V was clipped by 3 bases and J by 1 base, with 9 bases between them. This CDR3 is 14 amino acids long. The CDR3 sequence: CASSHGGGNTEAFF. The CDR3 nucleotides read TGCGCCAGCAGCCACGGGGGGGGGAACACTGAAGCTTTCTTT.

The chain is built from TRBV18 and TRBJ1-6; TRBD1 agrees at 7 bases. Trimming at V came to 4 bases and at J to 9 bases, leaving 6 bases not matched to a gene. CDR3 size: 14 residues. Germline V CDR1 and CDR2: KGHSH, LQKENI. The CDR3 DNA sequence: TGTGCCAGCTCACGGGGGACAGTGTCTTCACCCCTCCACTTT. Protein product: CASSRGTVSSPLHF.